The rows below give T cell receptor beta chains drawn from one sample of a study of Graves' ophthalmopathy and Graves' hyperthyroidism. A single record per CDR3 protein comes from TCRdb applying MiXCR to the multiplex PCR reads. The table lists hundreds of thousands of distinct CDR3 sequences, under 25% of them singletons. Sequencing was performed on peripheral blood. These receptors all come from a woman aged 18-30 years with stable Graves' hyperthyroidism. Both conserved end residues are part of each CDR3. D genes are given only for firm matches. Some rows have no size entry. The others give once, few or many, or a class for an expanded clone.

clone size: many
V gene: TRBV10-3
J gene: TRBJ2-5
D gene: .
CDR3 DNA: TGTGCCATCAGTGAGTCGGGCAGGGAAGAGACCCAGTACTTC
CDR3 protein: CAISESGREETQYF

clone size: .
V gene: TRBV2
J gene: TRBJ2-5
D gene: .
CDR3 DNA: TGTGCCAGCAGTGAAGGGCGGAACTGGGAGACCCAGTACTTC
CDR3 protein: CASSEGRNWETQYF

clone size: many
V gene: TRBV11-1
J gene: TRBJ1-3
D gene: TRBD1
CDR3 DNA: TGTGCCAGCAGCTCACAGGGGACCTACTCTGGAAACACCATATATTTT
CDR3 protein: CASSSQGTYSGNTIYF

clone size: many
V gene: TRBV15
J gene: TRBJ1-1
D gene: .
CDR3 DNA: TGTGCCACCAGCAGGGGAGTTGAGACTGAAGCTTTCTTT
CDR3 protein: CATSRGVETEAFF

clone size: many
V gene: TRBV6-2/TRBV6-3
J gene: TRBJ2-7
D gene: .
CDR3 DNA: TGTGCCAGCAGTTACCTCAAAGGGAACGGAGAGCAGTACTTC
CDR3 protein: CASSYLKGNGEQYF

clone size: many
V gene: TRBV20-1
J gene: TRBJ2-7
D gene: TRBD2
CDR3 DNA: TGCAGTGCTAGAGGGGCGGGGGATTCGAGCGAGCAGTACTTC
CDR3 protein: CSARGAGDSSEQYF

clone size: many
V gene: TRBV28
J gene: TRBJ2-2
D gene: TRBD1
CDR3 DNA: TGTGCCAGCAGTTTGACAGGGGACTACACCGGGGAGCTGTTTTTT
CDR3 protein: CASSLTGDYTGELFF

clone size: many
V gene: TRBV19
J gene: TRBJ2-5
D gene: TRBD2
CDR3 DNA: TGTGCCAGTAGTCCCGGCCTAGCGGGACCAGACTCGGGGAAAGAGACCCAGTACTTC
CDR3 protein: CASSPGLAGPDSGKETQYF

clone size: many
V gene: TRBV11-2
J gene: TRBJ2-6
D gene: .
CDR3 DNA: TGTGCCAGCAGCCCCGACAGGGCCAACGTCCTGACTTTC
CDR3 protein: CASSPDRANVLTF

clone size: many
V gene: TRBV11-2
J gene: TRBJ2-5
D gene: TRBD2
CDR3 DNA: TGTGCCAGCAGTCTAAGTCCAGCGGGAGGAGAGACCCAGTACTTC
CDR3 protein: CASSLSPAGGETQYF

clone size: few
V gene: TRBV6-1
J gene: TRBJ1-1
D gene: .
CDR3 DNA: TGTGCCAGCAGCGACGGGAACATGAACACTGAAGCTTTCTTT
CDR3 protein: CASSDGNMNTEAFF

clone size: .
V gene: TRBV13
J gene: TRBJ2-7
D gene: .
CDR3 DNA: TGTGCCAGCAGCTTAGGCGGCGGGGCGGAGGAGCAGTACTTC
CDR3 protein: CASSLGGGAEEQYF

clone size: many
V gene: TRBV19
J gene: TRBJ2-7
D gene: TRBD1
CDR3 DNA: TGTGCCAGTAGCAGGGACAGTGTAAGCGAGCAGTACTTC
CDR3 protein: CASSRDSVSEQYF

clone size: few
V gene: TRBV12-3/TRBV12-4
J gene: TRBJ2-7
D gene: .
CDR3 DNA: TGTGCCAGCAGCTCCGATACGGGGGAGCAGTACTTC
CDR3 protein: CASSSDTGEQYF

clone size: many
V gene: TRBV6-5
J gene: TRBJ2-6
D gene: TRBD2
CDR3 DNA: TGTGCCAGCAGTTCAACTAGCGACGGGGCCAACGTCCTGACTTTC
CDR3 protein: CASSSTSDGANVLTF

clone size: few
V gene: TRBV2
J gene: TRBJ1-1
D gene: TRBD1
CDR3 DNA: TGTGCCAGCAGTGTCTCCGGGACAGGGGACACTGAAGCTTTCTTT
CDR3 protein: CASSVSGTGDTEAFF

clone size: many
V gene: TRBV30
J gene: TRBJ1-1
D gene: .
CDR3 DNA: TGTGCCTGGAGCGCCTCAGAATCCTGGACTTTCTTT
CDR3 protein: CAWSASESWTFF

clone size: many
V gene: TRBV10-3
J gene: TRBJ2-7
D gene: .
CDR3 DNA: TGTGCCATCAGTGATACCTCCTACGAGCAGTACTTC
CDR3 protein: CAISDTSYEQYF

clone size: .
V gene: TRBV28
J gene: TRBJ1-1
D gene: .
CDR3 DNA: TGTGCCAGCAGTTTCGGAATACGGGGGATCACTGAAGCTTTCTTT
CDR3 protein: CASSFGIRGITEAFF

clone size: .
V gene: TRBV12-3/TRBV12-4
J gene: TRBJ2-7
D gene: .
CDR3 DNA: TGTGCCAGCAGTTTGGGGGGAGACTACGAGCAGTACTTC
CDR3 protein: CASSLGGDYEQYF

clone size: few
V gene: TRBV9
J gene: TRBJ2-5
D gene: TRBD1
CDR3 DNA: TGTGCCAGCAGCGTAGGAGACAGGGGGTATGGAGAGACCCAGTACTTC
CDR3 protein: CASSVGDRGYGETQYF

clone size: few
V gene: TRBV30
J gene: TRBJ1-1
D gene: TRBD1
CDR3 DNA: TGTGCCTGGGCCGACAGGGACACTGAAGCTTTCTTT
CDR3 protein: CAWADRDTEAFF

clone size: .
V gene: TRBV15
J gene: TRBJ1-2
D gene: .
CDR3 DNA: TGTGCCACCAGCAGAGATAAGTCAGGGGTTCTTGGCTACACCTTC
CDR3 protein: CATSRDKSGVLGYTF

clone size: .
V gene: TRBV6-1
J gene: TRBJ2-5
D gene: TRBD2
CDR3 DNA: TGTGCCAGCAGTCGGGCGGGGGTTTATCAAGAGACGGAGTACTTC
CDR3 protein: CASSRAGVYQETEYF

clone size: .
V gene: TRBV7-2
J gene: TRBJ2-7
D gene: .
CDR3 DNA: TGTGCCAGCAGCTTAGCGATCTATGGAGGCGAGCAGTACTTC
CDR3 protein: CASSLAIYGGEQYF

clone size: .
V gene: TRBV29-1
J gene: TRBJ1-2
D gene: .
CDR3 DNA: TGCAGCACCACCCCGGGGGCGGTAGATGGCTACACCTTC
CDR3 protein: CSTTPGAVDGYTF

clone size: many
V gene: TRBV9
J gene: TRBJ1-2
D gene: TRBD1
CDR3 DNA: TGTGCCAGCAGCAAAGGGGACAGGGCTAACTATGGCTACACCTTC
CDR3 protein: CASSKGDRANYGYTF

clone size: many
V gene: TRBV20-1
J gene: TRBJ2-6
D gene: .
CDR3 DNA: TGCAGTGCCCAAGGCCCGGGGGCGCCTGGGGCCAACGTCCTGACTTTC
CDR3 protein: CSAQGPGAPGANVLTF